The 30 T cell receptor beta chains below come from one sample, sequenced in a study of CD8 T cells in ankylosing spondylitis. TCRdb fed the 5' RACE reads into MiXCR, producing one record per CDR3 protein. This table has some 250,000 distinct CDR3 sequences, more than 20% appearing once. Sequenced: blood, either unsorted or a sorted T cell fraction (not recorded which). The receptors were gathered from a male donor with ankylosing spondylitis or in good health (not recorded which).

This chain connects TRBV6-1 to TRBJ2-6, with a weak D call TRBD1 (5 bases). V dropped 6 bases and J dropped 0 bases, with 21 bases sitting between them. From germline, CDR1 is MNHNS and CDR2 SASEGT. The CDR3 is 19 residues long. As DNA, the CDR3 is TGTGCCAGCAGCACTTTTATAGGACACCCGTTCTCTGGGGCCAACGTCCTGACTTTC. Residues: CASSTFIGHPFSGANVLTF.

There are many counts of this clonotype. The rearrangement joins TRBV10-1 to TRBJ2-5, with TRBD1 matching over 7 bases. The germline gives CDR1 WNHNN, CDR2 SYGVQD (reference sequence). There are 15 residues in the CDR3. Trimming took 3 bases from V and 5 from J; bases not matched to a gene: 9. The CDR3 is CASSENRGELETQYF. The CDR3 DNA reads as TGCGCCAGCAGTGAAAACAGGGGAGAGTTGGAGACCCAGTACTTC.

This clonotype showed up many times. V is TRBV6-2 or TRBV6-3 and J is TRBJ2-7; D is ambiguous. The CDR3 is made up of 11 amino acids. Trimming removed 7 bases at V and 3 bases at J, with 7 bases between. Germline loops: CDR1 MNHEY, CDR2 SVGEGT. The CDR3 here is CASNRDYEQYF. The CDR3 nucleotides read TGTGCCAGCAACCGAGACTACGAGCAGTACTTC.

This clonotype was detected many times. The chain carries TRBV29-1 and TRBJ2-1, with D uncertain. Germline lookup yields CDR1 SQVTM and CDR2 ANQGSEA. V was clipped by 4 bases and J by 5 bases, with 12 bases between them. CDR3 length: 13 amino acids. DNA of the CDR3: TGCAGCGTTGCTGGTCCACCTAACAATGAGCAGTTCTTC. It codes for CSVAGPPNNEQFF.

This clonotype has just a few counts. This sequence joins TRBV29-1 and TRBJ1-1; D not resolved. This CDR3 comprises 15 residues. Germline lookup yields CDR1 SQVTM and CDR2 ANQGSEA. V was cut by 6 bases and J by 2 bases, with 19 bases left in between. The CDR3 DNA follows: TGCAGCGTCCGCGGGGAGTTCGGGATCAACACTGAAGCTTTCTTT. It is translated as CSVRGEFGINTEAFF.

This clonotype was seen many times. The chain is built from TRBV4-2 and TRBJ2-3; 11 positions agree with TRBD2. Germline CDR1 is LGHNA and CDR2 is YNFKEQ. V was pared by 0 bases and J by 0 bases, with 8 bases of the junction left unmatched. This CDR3 spans 19 amino acids. CDR3 sequence: CASSQDQLAGGASTDTQYF. CDR3 nucleotide sequence: TGTGCCAGCAGCCAAGATCAGCTAGCGGGGGGCGCTAGCACAGATACGCAGTATTTT.

V gene TRBV29-1 combines with J gene TRBJ2-5; 8 nucleotides agree with TRBD1. This CDR3 region has 12 residues. V shed 7 bases and J 1 base; nucleotides not matched to a gene: 2. Germline V gene data show CDR1 as SQVTM and CDR2 as ANQGSEA. The CDR3 loop is CSAGQGQETQYF. CDR3 DNA sequence: TGCAGCGCTGGACAGGGCCAAGAGACCCAGTACTTC.

This clonotype occurred a few times. The V gene is TRBV20-1, the J gene TRBJ2-1; D is unclear. The CDR3 covers 12 residues. V lost 5 bases and J lost 6, with 11 bases in between. Germline values: CDR1 DFQATT, CDR2 SNEGSKA (reference sequence). CDR3: CSAARSPNEQFF. Here the CDR3 DNA reads TGCAGTGCTGCCCGGAGCCCCAATGAGCAGTTCTTC.

This clonotype was counted at least ten times. The chain uses TRBV29-1 and TRBJ2-7; D tentatively reads TRBD1 or TRBD2 (5 bases each). V shed 4 bases and J shed 6 bases, with 16 bases lying between them. Germline V CDR1 and CDR2: SQVTM, ANQGSEA. This CDR3 has 13 amino acids. The CDR3 DNA reads as TGCAGCGTTGGGAGACAGTATGGGGGCGAGCAGTACTTC. Residues: CSVGRQYGGEQYF.

The table lists this clonotype with many counts. This chain connects TRBV7-2 to TRBJ1-4, with a weak D call TRBD1 (5 bases). V was cut by 5 bases and J by 7 bases, with 17 bases left in between. The CDR3 is 15 amino acids. The germline CDR1 and CDR2 sequences are SGHTA and FQGNSA. CDR3 DNA: TGTGCCAGCAGCAAAGTCCCAGGGTTGATTGAAAAACTGTTTTTT. Translated: CASSKVPGLIEKLFF.

The CDR3 spells CASSYAAFQPQHF. The CDR3 coding sequence is TGTGCCAGCAGTTACGCCGCCTTCCAGCCCCAGCATTTT. The V and J genes are TRBV6-6 and TRBJ1-5; D is unresolved. The CDR3 runs to 13 residues. The germline gives CDR1 MNHNY, CDR2 SVGAGI (reference sequence). V was pared by 2 bases and J by 7 bases, with 9 bases between.

This clonotype was observed many times. The V call is TRBV20-1, the J call TRBJ2-7, with 10 bases identical to TRBD2. The germline CDR1 and CDR2 sequences are DFQATT and SNEGSKA (reference sequence). The CDR3 has 16 residues. Losses at the gene ends were 2 bases for V and 0 bases for J; bases not matched to a gene: 7. Written as DNA, the CDR3 is TGCAGTGCTAGATGGTCTAGCGGGGGCGCCTCCTACGAGCAGTACTTC. This gives the protein CSARWSSGGASYEQYF.

This clonotype was found many times. The chain recombines TRBV20-1 with TRBJ1-1; the D is unclear. Germline V gene lookup returns CDR1 DFQATT and CDR2 SNEGSKA (reference sequence). Between the trimmed V and J ends, which lost 0 bases and 0 bases, there was a span of 8 bases. This CDR3 is 14 amino acids long. The CDR3 here is CSARDSRMNTEAFF. In DNA, the CDR3 is TGCAGTGCTAGAGATTCACGGATGAACACTGAAGCTTTCTTT.

This clonotype was recorded at least ten times. V and J are TRBV5-1 and TRBJ1-1, with D unresolved. Germline values: CDR1 SGHRS, CDR2 YFSETQ. The CDR3 spans 14 residues. Trimming shortened V by 0 bases and J by 3 bases, and 9 bases separated the two germline ends. The CDR3 region is CASSLAVRDTEAFF. The CDR3 DNA is TGCGCCAGCAGCTTGGCCGTTAGGGACACTGAAGCTTTCTTT. The full variable domain, with the rest looked up from reference TRBV5-1 and TRBJ1-1, is KAGVTQTPRYLIKTRGQQVTLSCSPISGHRSVSWYQQTPGQGLQFLFEYFSETQRNKGNFPGRFSGRQFSNSRSEMNVSTLELGDSALYLCASSLAVRDTEAFFGQGTRLTVV.

The sample holds a few counts of this clonotype. The V gene is TRBV4-1, the J gene TRBJ2-7; D may correspond to TRBD1 or TRBD2 (6 bases each). The CDR3 extends over 14 amino acids. V was cut by 1 base and J by 7 bases, with 14 bases left in between. Germline CDR1 reads MGHRA; CDR2 reads YSYEKL. The CDR3 DNA follows: TGCGCCAGCAGCCAAGGTGCGGGAAGGGGGGAGCAGTACTTC. Its translation is CASSQGAGRGEQYF.

V and J are TRBV10-3 and TRBJ1-2; unclear D gene. The CDR3 length is 13 residues. CDR1 ENHRY and CDR2 SYGVKD come from the germline V gene. The V end was cut by 4 bases, the J end by 3 bases, with 9 bases between. The CDR3 region is CAISVDGYYGYTF. The CDR3 nucleotides read TGTGCCATCAGTGTGGACGGATACTATGGCTACACCTTC.

This clonotype was picked up a small number of times. The V and J genes are TRBV3-1 and TRBJ2-3; D is undetermined. This CDR3 is built from 16 residues. V was pared by 2 bases and J by 2 bases, with 14 bases between. The germline CDR1 and CDR2 sequences are LGHDT and YNNKEL (reference sequence). CDR3 in amino acids: CASSQTVGRSTDTQYF. CDR3 bases: TGTGCCAGCAGCCAAACTGTAGGACGGTCCACAGATACGCAGTATTTT.

Ten or more counts support this clonotype. The chain combines TRBV20-1 with TRBJ2-5; 11 bases fit TRBD2. Germline V lookup: CDR1 DFQATT, CDR2 SNEGSKA (reference sequence). V was clipped by 1 base and J by 5 bases; unmatched bases: 9. The CDR3 is made up of 16 amino acids. CDR3 residues: CSARAGSGGARETQYF. DNA of the CDR3: TGCAGTGCTAGAGCGGGTAGCGGGGGGGCCAGGGAGACCCAGTACTTC.

This clonotype was seen a few times. The chain joins TRBV5-1 to TRBJ2-1; no clear D. The CDR3 loop spans 13 amino acids. V lost 2 bases and J 5 bases, leaving 8 bases between the germline ends. Germline assignment: CDR1 SGHRS and CDR2 YFSETQ. CDR3: CASSFWPDNEQFF. CDR3 nucleotide sequence: TGCGCCAGCAGCTTCTGGCCGGACAATGAGCAGTTCTTC.

This clonotype has ten or more counts. The J gene is TRBJ1-1, the V gene TRBV20-1, with D perhaps matching TRBD1 (6 bases). Trimming pared 3 bases from V and 1 base from J, leaving 12 bases between. The length of the CDR3 is 14 residues. Germline assignment: CDR1 DFQATT and CDR2 SNEGSKA (reference sequence). CDR3: CSAREGGTNTEAFF. DNA for the CDR3: TGCAGTGCTAGGGAGGGGGGGACGAACACTGAAGCTTTCTTT.

This clonotype was recorded many times. The chain has TRBV12-3 or TRBV12-4 and TRBJ1-1, with 7 bases identical to TRBD1. Germline trimming cut 3 bases from V and 8 bases from J; bases unmatched to any gene: 6. The CDR3 length is 13 residues. CDR3: CASSLFQGEEAFF. The CDR3 nucleotides are TGTGCCAGCAGTTTGTTTCAGGGGGAAGAAGCTTTCTTT.

The CDR3 spells CASRSTGVDHGYTF. CDR3 bases: TGTGCCAGCAGATCAACAGGGGTAGATCATGGCTACACCTTC. The V call is TRBV6-2 or TRBV6-3, the J call TRBJ1-2; 7 nucleotides agree with TRBD1. CDR1 MNHEY and CDR2 SVGEGT come from the germline V gene. The CDR3 runs to 14 residues. V trimming: 6 bases; J trimming: 6 bases; junction bases outside the gene matches: 10.

About this clonotype: The junction departs from germline at one end; a sequencing error may be responsible. CDR3 loop: CAGGSGGTNEQFF. CDR3 nucleotide sequence: TGTGCTGGGGGCAGCGGGGGGACCAATGAGCAGTTCTTC. The V and J genes are TRBV20-1 and TRBJ2-1; 9 nucleotides align to TRBD2. Germline V lookup: CDR1 DFQATT, CDR2 SNEGSKA (reference sequence). This CDR3 has 13 amino acids.

This chain connects TRBV4-1 to TRBJ2-3; 7 bases match TRBD2. This CDR3 comprises 17 residues. The trim removed 0 bases at V and 3 bases at J, leaving 9 bases unmatched. From germline, CDR1 is MGHRA and CDR2 YSYEKL. The CDR3 DNA reads TGCGCCAGCAGCCAAGAACCGAGCGGGGTTAGAACAGATACGCAGTATTTT. It encodes CASSQEPSGVRTDTQYF.

There are many counts of this clonotype. This chain connects TRBV12-3 or TRBV12-4 to TRBJ2-7, with TRBD1 identical over 8 bases. V lost 3 bases and J lost 4; bases outside the gene matches: 5. The CDR3 contains 14 residues. The CDR3 spells CASSFADREYEQYF. The CDR3 DNA is TGTGCCAGCAGTTTTGCGGACAGGGAATACGAGCAGTACTTC.

This clonotype turned up a few times. The rearrangement uses TRBV20-1 and TRBJ1-5; perhaps TRBD1 as D (6 bases). Per the germline V gene, CDR1 is DFQATT and CDR2 is SNEGSKA (reference sequence). V was trimmed by 3 bases and J by 6 bases, leaving 9 bases between them. The CDR3 consists of 12 residues. The CDR3 DNA follows: TGCAGTGCTAGGGAGGGGGTTCAGCCCCAGCATTTT. This sequence encodes CSAREGVQPQHF.

The chain combines TRBV12-3 or TRBV12-4 with TRBJ2-3, with 8 bases aligning to TRBD1. V lost 2 bases, J lost 4 bases, and 8 bases stayed unmatched. CDR3 size: 16 residues. In nucleotides, the CDR3 is TGTGCCAGCAGTTTACTCTTCGGACAGGGTGCAGATACGCAGTATTTT. Translation gives CASSLLFGQGADTQYF.

This clonotype was recorded many times. The chain is built from TRBV20-1 and TRBJ2-3; D uncertain. The CDR3 loop spans 14 amino acids. Germline lookup yields CDR1 DFQATT and CDR2 SNEGSKA (reference sequence). Trimming removed 1 base at V and 8 bases at J, with 16 bases between. CDR3 coding DNA: TGCAGTGCTAGAGTAGTCACTGAGGCCGGTACGCAGTATTTT. It translates to CSARVVTEAGTQYF.

This clonotype was detected a few times. The genes are TRBV2 and TRBJ2-3; possibly TRBD2 for D (5 bases). The CDR3 is 13 residues long. Germline loops: CDR1 SNHLY, CDR2 FYNNEI. V gave up 8 bases and J gave up 2 bases, with 11 bases separating them. CDR3 DNA: TGTGCCAGCGGGCGAGGGTACACAGATACGCAGTATTTT. Translation gives CASGRGYTDTQYF. The full variable domain, with the rest looked up from reference TRBV2 and TRBJ2-3, is EPEVTQTPSHQVTQMGQEVILRCVPISNHLYFYWYRQILGQKVEFLVSFYNNEISEKSEIFDDQFSVERPDGSNFTLKIRSTKLEDSAMYFCASGRGYTDTQYFGPGTRLTVL.

In its sample, this clonotype was seen many times. The chain combines TRBV12-3 or TRBV12-4 with TRBJ2-7; 8 nucleotides align to TRBD1. Unmatched junction bases numbered 3, after V lost 2 bases and J lost 0 bases. The CDR3 extends over 15 amino acids. Written as DNA, the CDR3 is TGTGCCAGCAGTTTATGGGACAGGAGCTCCTACGAGCAGTACTTC. It encodes CASSLWDRSSYEQYF.